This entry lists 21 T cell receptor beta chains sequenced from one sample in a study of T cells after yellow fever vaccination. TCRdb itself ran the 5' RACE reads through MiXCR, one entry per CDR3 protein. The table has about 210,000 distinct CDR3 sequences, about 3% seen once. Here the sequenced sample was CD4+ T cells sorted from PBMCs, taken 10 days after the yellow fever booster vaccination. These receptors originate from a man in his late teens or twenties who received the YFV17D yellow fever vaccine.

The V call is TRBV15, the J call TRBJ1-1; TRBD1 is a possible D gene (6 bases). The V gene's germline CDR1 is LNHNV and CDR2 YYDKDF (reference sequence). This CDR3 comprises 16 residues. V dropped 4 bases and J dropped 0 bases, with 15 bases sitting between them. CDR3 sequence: CATSIETGRMNTEAFF. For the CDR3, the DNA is TGTGCCACCAGCATCGAGACAGGCCGGATGAACACTGAAGCTTTCTTT.

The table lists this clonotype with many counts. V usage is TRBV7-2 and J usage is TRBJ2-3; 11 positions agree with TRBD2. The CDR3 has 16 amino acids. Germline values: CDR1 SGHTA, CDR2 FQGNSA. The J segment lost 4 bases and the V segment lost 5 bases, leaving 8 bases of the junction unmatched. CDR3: CASSPYSGGDSDTQYF. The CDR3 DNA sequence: TGTGCCAGCAGCCCGTATAGCGGGGGGGATTCAGATACGCAGTATTTT. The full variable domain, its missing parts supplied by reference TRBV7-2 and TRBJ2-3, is GAGVSQSPSNKVTEKGKDVELRCDPISGHTALYWYRQSLGQGLEFLIYFQGNSAPDKSGLPSDRFSAERTGGSVSTLTIQRTQQEDSAVYLCASSPYSGGDSDTQYFGPGTRLTVL.

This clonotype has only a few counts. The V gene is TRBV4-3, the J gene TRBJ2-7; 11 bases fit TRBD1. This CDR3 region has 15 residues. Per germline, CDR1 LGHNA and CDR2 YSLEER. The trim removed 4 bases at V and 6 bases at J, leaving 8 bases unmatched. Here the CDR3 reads CASSRSPGQGGEQYF. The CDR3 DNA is TGCGCCAGCAGCCGTTCTCCGGGACAGGGGGGCGAGCAGTACTTC.

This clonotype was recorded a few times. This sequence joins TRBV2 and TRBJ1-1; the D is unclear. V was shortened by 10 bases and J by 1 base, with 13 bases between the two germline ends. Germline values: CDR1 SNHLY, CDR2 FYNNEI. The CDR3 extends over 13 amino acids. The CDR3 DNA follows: TGTGCCATCATAGTCCTGGGGAACACTGAAGCTTTCTTT. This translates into CAIIVLGNTEAFF.

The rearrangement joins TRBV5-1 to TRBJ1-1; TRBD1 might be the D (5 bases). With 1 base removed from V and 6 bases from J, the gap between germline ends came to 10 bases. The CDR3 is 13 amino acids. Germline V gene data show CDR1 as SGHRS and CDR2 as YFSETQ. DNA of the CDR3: TGCGCCAGCAGCTTGTTCGGGACCCCTGAAGCTTTCTTT. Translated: CASSLFGTPEAFF.

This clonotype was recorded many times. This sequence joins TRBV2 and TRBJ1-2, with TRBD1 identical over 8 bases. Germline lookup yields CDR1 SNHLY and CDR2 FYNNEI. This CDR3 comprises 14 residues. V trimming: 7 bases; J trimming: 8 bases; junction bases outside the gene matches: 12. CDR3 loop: CASMYRGNLEGYTF. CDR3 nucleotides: TGTGCCAGCATGTACAGGGGGAATCTCGAAGGCTACACCTTC.

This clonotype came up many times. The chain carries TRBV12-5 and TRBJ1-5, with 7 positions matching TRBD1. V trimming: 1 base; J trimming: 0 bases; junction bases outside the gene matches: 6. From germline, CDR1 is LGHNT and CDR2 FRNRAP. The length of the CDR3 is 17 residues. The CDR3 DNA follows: TGTGCTAGTGGTTTGGGATCCGGGACAGATAGCAATCAGCCCCAGCATTTT. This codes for CASGLGSGTDSNQPQHF.

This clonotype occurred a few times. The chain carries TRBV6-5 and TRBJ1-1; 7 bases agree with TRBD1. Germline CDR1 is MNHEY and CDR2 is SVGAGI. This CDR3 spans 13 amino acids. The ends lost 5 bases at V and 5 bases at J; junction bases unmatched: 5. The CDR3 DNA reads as TGTGCCAGCAGTCCACAGGGGCGGACTGAAGCTTTCTTT. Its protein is CASSPQGRTEAFF.

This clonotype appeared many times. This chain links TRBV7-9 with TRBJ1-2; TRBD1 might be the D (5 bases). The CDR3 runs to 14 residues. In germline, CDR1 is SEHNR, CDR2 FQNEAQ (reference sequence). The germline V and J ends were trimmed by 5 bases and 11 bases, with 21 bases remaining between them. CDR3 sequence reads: CASSQTPPGLLYTF. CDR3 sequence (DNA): TGTGCCAGCAGCCAAACACCGCCGGGACTGCTGTACACCTTC.

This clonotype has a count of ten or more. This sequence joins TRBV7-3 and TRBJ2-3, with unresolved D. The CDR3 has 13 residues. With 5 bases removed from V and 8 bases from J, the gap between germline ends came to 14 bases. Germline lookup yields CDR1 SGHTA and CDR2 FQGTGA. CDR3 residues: CASSPVSGSTQYF. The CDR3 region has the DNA TGTGCCAGCAGCCCCGTATCAGGTAGTACGCAGTATTTT.

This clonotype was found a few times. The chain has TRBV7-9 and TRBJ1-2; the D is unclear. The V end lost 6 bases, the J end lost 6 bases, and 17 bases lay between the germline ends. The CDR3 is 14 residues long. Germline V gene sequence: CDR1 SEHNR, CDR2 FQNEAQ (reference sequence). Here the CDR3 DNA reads TGTGCCAGCAGTATTTCGAGAAACCGGGATGGCTACACCTTC. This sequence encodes CASSISRNRDGYTF.

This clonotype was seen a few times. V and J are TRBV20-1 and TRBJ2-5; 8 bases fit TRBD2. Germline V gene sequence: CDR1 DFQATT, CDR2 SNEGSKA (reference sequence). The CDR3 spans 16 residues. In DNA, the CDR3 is TGCAGCGCTCAGAGCCACGGGGGGGCCTTTGAAAAGACCCAGTACTTC. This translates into CSAQSHGGAFEKTQYF.

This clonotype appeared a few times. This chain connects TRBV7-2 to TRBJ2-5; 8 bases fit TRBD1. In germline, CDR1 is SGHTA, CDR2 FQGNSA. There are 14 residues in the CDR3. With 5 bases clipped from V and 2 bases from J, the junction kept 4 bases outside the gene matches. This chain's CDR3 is CASSIGQGQETQYF. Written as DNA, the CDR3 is TGTGCCAGCAGCATAGGACAGGGTCAAGAGACCCAGTACTTC.

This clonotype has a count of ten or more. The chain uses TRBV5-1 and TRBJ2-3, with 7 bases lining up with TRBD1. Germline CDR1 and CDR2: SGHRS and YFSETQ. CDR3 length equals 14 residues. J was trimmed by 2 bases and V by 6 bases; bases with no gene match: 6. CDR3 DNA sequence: TGCGCCAGCACCCCACAGGGGCTCACAGATACGCAGTATTTT. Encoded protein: CASTPQGLTDTQYF.

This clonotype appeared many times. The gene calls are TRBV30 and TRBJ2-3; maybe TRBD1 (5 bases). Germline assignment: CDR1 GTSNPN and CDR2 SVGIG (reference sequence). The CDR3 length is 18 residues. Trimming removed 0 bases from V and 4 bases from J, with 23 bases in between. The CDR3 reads CAWSVKGNGHRSADTQYF. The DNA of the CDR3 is TGTGCCTGGAGTGTCAAGGGTAACGGACATAGAAGCGCAGATACGCAGTATTTT.

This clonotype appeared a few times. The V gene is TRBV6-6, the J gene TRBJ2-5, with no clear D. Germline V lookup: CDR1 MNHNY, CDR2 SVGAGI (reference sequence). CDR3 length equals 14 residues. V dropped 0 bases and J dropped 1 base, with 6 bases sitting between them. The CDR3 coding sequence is TGTGCCAGCAGTTACTCCCCCAGCCAAGAGACCCAGTACTTC. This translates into CASSYSPSQETQYF.

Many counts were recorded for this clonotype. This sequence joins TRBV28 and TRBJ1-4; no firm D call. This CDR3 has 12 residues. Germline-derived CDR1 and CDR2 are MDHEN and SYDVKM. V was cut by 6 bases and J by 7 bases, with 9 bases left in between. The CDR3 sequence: CASRRISEKLFF. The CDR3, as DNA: TGTGCCAGCAGAAGGATTAGTGAAAAACTGTTTTTT.

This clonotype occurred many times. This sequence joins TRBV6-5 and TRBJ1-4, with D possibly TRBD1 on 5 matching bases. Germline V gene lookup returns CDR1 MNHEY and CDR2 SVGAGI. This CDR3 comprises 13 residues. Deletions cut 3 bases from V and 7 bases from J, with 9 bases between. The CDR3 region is CASSYSDSEKLFF. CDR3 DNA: TGTGCCAGCAGTTATTCTGACAGTGAAAAACTGTTTTTT.

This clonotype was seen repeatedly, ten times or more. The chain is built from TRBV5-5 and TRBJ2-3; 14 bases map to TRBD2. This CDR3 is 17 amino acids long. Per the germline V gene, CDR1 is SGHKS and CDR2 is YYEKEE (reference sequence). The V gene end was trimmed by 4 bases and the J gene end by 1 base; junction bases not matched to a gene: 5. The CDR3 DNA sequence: TGTGCCAGCAGCCCGCAGGGACTAGCGGGGGGCACAGATACGCAGTATTTT. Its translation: CASSPQGLAGGTDTQYF. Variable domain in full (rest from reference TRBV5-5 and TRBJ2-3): DAGVTQSPTHLIKTRGQQVTLRCSPISGHKSVSWYQQVLGQGPQFIFQYYEKEERGRGNFPDRFSARQFPNYSSELNVNALLLGDSALYLCASSPQGLAGGTDTQYFGPGTRLTVL.

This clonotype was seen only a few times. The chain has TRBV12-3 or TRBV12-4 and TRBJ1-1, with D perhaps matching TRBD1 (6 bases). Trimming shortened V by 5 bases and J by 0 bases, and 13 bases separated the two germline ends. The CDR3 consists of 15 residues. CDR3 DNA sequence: TGTGCCAGCAGTCCGTCCGGGGGGCTGAACACTGAAGCTTTCTTT. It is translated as CASSPSGGLNTEAFF.

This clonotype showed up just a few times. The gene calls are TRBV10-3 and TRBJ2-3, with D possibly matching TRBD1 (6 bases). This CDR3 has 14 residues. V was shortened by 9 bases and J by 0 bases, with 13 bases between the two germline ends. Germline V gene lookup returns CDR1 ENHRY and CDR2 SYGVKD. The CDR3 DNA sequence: TGTGCCATAAACCCCACAGGGAGCACAGATACGCAGTATTTT. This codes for CAINPTGSTDTQYF.